This T cell receptor beta chain was captured in a study of neurological immune-mediated disorders. Sequencing of 15-18 subjects in each run yielded over 160 million TCR-beta sequences. TCRdb reanalysed the 5' RACE reads using MiXCR and keeps one entry per CDR3 protein. The sample has tens of thousands of distinct CDR3 sequences, roughly 4.8% seen once. This CDR3 spans 16 amino acids. Germline V lookup: CDR1 SGHTA, CDR2 FQGNSA. The trim removed 1 base at V and 5 bases at J, leaving 9 bases unmatched. This clonotype has at least ten counts. The chain employs TRBV7-2 and TRBJ1-2; TRBD1 matches 8 bases. Sequencing was done on a sample of PBMCs. This receptor was obtained from a woman in her 30s with multiple sclerosis. CDR3 DNA sequence: TGTGCCAGCAGCTTAGATCGGCAGGGGGCTGGATATGGCTACACCTTC. Translation gives CASSLDRQGAGYGYTF.